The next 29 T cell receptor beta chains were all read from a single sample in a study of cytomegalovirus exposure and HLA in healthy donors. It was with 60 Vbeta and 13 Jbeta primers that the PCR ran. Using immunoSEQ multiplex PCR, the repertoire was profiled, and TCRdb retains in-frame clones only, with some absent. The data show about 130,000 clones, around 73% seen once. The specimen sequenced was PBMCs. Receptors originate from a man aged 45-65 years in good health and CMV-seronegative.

The CDR3 DNA reads TGCGCCAGCAGCTTGACAGGGACGGGCGAGCAGTACTTC. Translation: CASSLTGTGEQYF. The chain joins TRBV5-1 to TRBJ2-7; D perhaps matches TRBD1 (6 bases). Germline V gene lookup returns CDR1 SGHRS and CDR2 YFSETQ. The CDR3 has 13 residues. Trimming took 1 base from V and 6 from J, leaving 11 bases between them.

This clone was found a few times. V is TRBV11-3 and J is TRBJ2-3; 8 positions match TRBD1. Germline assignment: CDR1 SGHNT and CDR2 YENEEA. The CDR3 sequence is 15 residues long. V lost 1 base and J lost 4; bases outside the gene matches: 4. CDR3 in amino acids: CASSLGGRGPDTQYF. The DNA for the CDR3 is TGTGCCAGCAGCTTAGGTGGCAGGGGGCCAGATACGCAGTATTTT.

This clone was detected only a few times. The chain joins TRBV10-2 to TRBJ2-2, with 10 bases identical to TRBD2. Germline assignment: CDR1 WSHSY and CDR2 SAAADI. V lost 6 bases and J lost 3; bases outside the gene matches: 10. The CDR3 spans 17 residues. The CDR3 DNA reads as TGCGCCAGCAGCCCCCTAGCGGGAGAATTGGACACCGGGGAGCTGTTTTTT. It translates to CASSPLAGELDTGELFF.

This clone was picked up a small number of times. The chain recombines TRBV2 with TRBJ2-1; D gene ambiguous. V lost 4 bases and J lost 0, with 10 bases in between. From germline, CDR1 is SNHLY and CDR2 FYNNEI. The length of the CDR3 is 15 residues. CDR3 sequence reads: CASSVDKSSYNEQFF. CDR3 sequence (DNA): TGTGCCAGCAGTGTTGATAAGAGCTCCTACAATGAGCAGTTCTTC.

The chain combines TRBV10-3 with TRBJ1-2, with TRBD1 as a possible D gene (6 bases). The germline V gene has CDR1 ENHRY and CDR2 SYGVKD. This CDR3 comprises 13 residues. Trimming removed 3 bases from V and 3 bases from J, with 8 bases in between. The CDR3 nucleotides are TGTGCCATCAGTGAAAGGACAGACTATGGCTACACCTTC. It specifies CAISERTDYGYTF.

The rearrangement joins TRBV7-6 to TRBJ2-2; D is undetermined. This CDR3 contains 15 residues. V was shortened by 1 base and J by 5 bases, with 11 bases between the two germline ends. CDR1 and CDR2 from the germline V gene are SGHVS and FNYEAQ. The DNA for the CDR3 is TGTGCCAGCAGCTTAGGTAGCAGACGGACCGGGGAGCTGTTTTTT. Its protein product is CASSLGSRRTGELFF.

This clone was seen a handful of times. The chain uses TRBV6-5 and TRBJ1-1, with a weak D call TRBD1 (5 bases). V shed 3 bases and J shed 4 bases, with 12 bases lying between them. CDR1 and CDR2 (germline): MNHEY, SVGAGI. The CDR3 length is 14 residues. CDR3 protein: CASSYRGLGTEAFF. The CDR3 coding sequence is TGTGCCAGCAGTTATAGGGGCTTGGGCACTGAAGCTTTCTTT.

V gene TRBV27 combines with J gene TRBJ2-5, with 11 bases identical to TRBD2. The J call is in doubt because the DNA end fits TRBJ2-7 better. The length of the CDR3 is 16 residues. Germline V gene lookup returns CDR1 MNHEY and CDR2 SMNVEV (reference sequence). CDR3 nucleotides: TGTGCCAGCAGTTTAATGGTAGCGGGAGGGCCCTACGAGCAGTACTTC. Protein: CASSLMVAGGPYEQYF.

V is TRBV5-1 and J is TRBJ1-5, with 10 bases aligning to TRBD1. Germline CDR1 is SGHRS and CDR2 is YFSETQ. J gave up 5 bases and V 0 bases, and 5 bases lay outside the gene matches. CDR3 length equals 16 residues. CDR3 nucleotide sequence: TGCGCCAGCAGCTTGGGACAGGGGGCAGGGGATCAGCCCCAGCATTTT. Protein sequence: CASSLGQGAGDQPQHF.

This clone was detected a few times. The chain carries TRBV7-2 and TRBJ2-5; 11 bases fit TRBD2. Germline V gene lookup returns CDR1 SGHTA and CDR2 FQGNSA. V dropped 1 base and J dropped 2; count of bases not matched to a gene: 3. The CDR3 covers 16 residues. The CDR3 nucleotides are TGTGCCAGCAGCTTAGGGGCTAGCGGGAGGCAAGAGACCCAGTACTTC. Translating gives CASSLGASGRQETQYF.

In nucleotides, the CDR3 is TGTGCCAGCAGTTTCGGCGGGAGGGGTCGGGACGGGGAGCTGTTTTTT. Translated: CASSFGGRGRDGELFF. The chain combines TRBV28 with TRBJ2-2; 9 bases map to TRBD2. This CDR3 comprises 16 residues. Germline-derived CDR1 and CDR2 are MDHEN and SYDVKM. J was trimmed by 7 bases and V by 3 bases; bases with no gene match: 9.

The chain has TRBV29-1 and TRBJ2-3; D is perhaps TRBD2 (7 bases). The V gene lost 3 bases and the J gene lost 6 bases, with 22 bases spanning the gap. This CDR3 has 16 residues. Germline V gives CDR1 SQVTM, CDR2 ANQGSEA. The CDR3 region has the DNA TGCAGCGTTGAGATCTCGGGGAGGGCCAGGGGTGATACGCAGTATTTT. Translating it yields CSVEISGRARGDTQYF.

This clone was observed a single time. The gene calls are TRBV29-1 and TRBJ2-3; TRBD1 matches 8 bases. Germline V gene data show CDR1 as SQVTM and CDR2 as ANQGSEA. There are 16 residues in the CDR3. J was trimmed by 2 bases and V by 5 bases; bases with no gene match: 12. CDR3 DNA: TGCAGCGTTCGAAGGGGGACAGGCGGACACACAGATACGCAGTATTTT. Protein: CSVRRGTGGHTDTQYF.

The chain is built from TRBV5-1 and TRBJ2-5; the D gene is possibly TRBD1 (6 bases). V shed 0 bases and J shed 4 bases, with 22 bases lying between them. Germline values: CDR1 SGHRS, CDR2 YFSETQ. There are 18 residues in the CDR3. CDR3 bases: TGCGCCAGCAGCTTGGTAGCTTTGCGGCAGGGGTTTGGAGAGACCCAGTACTTC. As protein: CASSLVALRQGFGETQYF. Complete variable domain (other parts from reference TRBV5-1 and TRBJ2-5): KAGVTQTPRYLIKTRGQQVTLSCSPISGHRSVSWYQQTPGQGLQFLFEYFSETQRNKGNFPGRFSGRQFSNSRSEMNVSTLELGDSALYLCASSLVALRQGFGETQYFGPGTRLLVL.

The CDR3 DNA reads TGTGCCAGCAGTTATGACAGGGCCCAAGAGACCCAGTACTTC. As protein: CASSYDRAQETQYF. The chain combines TRBV6-5 with TRBJ2-5; 7 positions match TRBD1. Trimming at V came to 3 bases and at J to 1 base, leaving 2 bases not matched to a gene. The CDR3 extends over 14 amino acids. The V gene's germline CDR1 is MNHEY and CDR2 SVGAGI.

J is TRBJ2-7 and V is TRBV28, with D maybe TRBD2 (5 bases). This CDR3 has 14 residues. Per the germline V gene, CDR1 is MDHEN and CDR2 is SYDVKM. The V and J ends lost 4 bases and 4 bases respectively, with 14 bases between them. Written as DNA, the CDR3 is TGTGCCAGCAGTTCCCCTGCGGGTCCGTACGAGCAGTACTTC. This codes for CASSSPAGPYEQYF.

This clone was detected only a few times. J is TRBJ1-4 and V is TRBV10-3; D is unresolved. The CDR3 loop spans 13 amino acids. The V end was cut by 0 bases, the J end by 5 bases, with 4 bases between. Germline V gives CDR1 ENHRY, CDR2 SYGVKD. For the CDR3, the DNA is TGTGCCATCAGTGAGTCCCGGAATGAAAAACTGTTTTTT. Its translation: CAISESRNEKLFF.

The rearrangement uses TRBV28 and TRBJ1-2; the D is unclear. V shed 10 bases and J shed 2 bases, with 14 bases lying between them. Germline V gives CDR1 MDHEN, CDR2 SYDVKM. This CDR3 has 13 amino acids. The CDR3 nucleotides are TGTGCCACCCCAGAGGAGGGAAACTATGGCTACACCTTC. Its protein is CATPEEGNYGYTF.

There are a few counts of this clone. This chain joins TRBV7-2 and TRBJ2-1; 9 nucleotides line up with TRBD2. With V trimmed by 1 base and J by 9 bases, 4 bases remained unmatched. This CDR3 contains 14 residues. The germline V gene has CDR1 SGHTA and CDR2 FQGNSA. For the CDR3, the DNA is TGTGCCAGCAGCTTAGTTATAGCGGGAGTTGAGCAGTTCTTC. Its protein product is CASSLVIAGVEQFF.

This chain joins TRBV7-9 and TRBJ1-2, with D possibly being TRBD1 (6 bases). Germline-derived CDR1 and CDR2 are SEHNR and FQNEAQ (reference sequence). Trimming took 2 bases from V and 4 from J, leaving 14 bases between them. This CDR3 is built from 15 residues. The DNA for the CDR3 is TGTGCCAGCAGCTTAACAGGGTTAGGGCCCTATGGCTACACCTTC. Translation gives CASSLTGLGPYGYTF.

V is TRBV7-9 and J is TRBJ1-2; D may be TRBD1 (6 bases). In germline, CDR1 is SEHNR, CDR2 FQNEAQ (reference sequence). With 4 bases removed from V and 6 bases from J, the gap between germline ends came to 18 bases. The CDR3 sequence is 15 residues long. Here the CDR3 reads CASSSFAQGLDGYTF. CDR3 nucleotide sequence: TGTGCCAGCAGCTCATTCGCCCAGGGGTTGGATGGCTACACCTTC.

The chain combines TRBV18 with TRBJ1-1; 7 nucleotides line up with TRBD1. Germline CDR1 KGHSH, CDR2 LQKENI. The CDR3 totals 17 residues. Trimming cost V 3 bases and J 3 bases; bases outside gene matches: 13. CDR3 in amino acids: CASSPRGQAPRDTEAFF. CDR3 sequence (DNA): TGTGCCAGCTCACCGAGAGGACAGGCTCCTAGGGACACTGAAGCTTTCTTT.

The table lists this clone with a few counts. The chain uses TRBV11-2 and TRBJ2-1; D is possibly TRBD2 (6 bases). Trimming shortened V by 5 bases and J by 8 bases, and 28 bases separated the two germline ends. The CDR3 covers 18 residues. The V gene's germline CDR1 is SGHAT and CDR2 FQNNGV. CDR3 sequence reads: CASSRLERVPARGDEQFF. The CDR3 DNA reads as TGTGCCAGCAGCCGGTTAGAGCGTGTCCCAGCGCGCGGGGATGAGCAGTTCTTC.

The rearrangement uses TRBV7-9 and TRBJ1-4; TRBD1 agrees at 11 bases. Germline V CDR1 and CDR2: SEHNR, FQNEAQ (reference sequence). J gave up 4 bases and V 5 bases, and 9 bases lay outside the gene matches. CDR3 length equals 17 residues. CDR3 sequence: CASSPGTGGRFNEKLFF. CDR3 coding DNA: TGTGCCAGCAGCCCCGGGACAGGGGGAAGGTTTAATGAAAAACTGTTTTTT.

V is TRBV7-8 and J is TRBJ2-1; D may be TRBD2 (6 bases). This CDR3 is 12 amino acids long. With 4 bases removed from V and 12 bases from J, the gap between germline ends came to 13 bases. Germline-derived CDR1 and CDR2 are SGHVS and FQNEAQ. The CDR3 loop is CASSSSRGRQFF. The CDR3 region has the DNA TGTGCCAGCAGCTCTTCGCGGGGAAGGCAGTTCTTC.

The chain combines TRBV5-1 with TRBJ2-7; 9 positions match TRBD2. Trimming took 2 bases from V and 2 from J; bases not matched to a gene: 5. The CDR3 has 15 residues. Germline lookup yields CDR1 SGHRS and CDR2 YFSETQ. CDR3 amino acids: CASSLQTSGTYEQYF. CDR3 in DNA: TGCGCCAGCAGCTTACAGACTAGCGGTACCTACGAGCAGTACTTC.

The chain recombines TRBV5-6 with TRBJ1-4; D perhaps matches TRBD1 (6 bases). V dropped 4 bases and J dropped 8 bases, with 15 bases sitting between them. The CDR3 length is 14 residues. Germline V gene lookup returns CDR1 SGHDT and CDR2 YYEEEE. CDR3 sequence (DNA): TGTGCCAGCAGCCTGCGACAGGTTGGGGAAAAACTGTTTTTT. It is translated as CASSLRQVGEKLFF.

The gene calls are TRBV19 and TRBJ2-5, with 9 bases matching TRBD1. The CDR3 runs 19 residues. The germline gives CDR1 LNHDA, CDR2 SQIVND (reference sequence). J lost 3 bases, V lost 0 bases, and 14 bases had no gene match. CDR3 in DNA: TGTGCCAGTAGTATAGAGGGACAGGGTTCGTCAATGTGGAAAGAGACCCAGTACTTC. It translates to CASSIEGQGSSMWKETQYF. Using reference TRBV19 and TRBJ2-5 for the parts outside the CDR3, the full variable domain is DGGITQSPKYLFRKEGQNVTLSCEQNLNHDAMYWYRQDPGQGLRLIYYSQIVNDFQKGDIAEGYSVSREKKESFPLTVTSAQKNPTAFYLCASSIEGQGSSMWKETQYFGPGTRLLVL.

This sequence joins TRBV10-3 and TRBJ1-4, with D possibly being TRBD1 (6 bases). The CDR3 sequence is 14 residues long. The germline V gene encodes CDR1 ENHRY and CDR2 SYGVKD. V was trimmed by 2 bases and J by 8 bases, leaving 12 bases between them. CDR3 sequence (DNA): TGTGCCATCAGTGAGGGGGGACAAGGGGAAAAACTGTTTTTT. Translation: CAISEGGQGEKLFF.